This TCR beta chain was identified during a study of response to subunit inactivated influenza vaccine (dated by TCRdb to 2016 to 2019). Regarding the study in general: Deep quantitative T cell receptor repertoire profiling was used in the study to track responses to a trivalent subunit inactivated influenza vaccine. Overall results and qualifications from the work: The authors suggested that each seasonal influenza vaccination may recruit only a limited number of new T cells.

Compared with germline, V lacks 3 bases and J lacks 7 bases; bases without a gene match: 6. Its CDR3 holds 13 amino acids, cysteine through phenylalanine. The retained sequence is limited to the CDR3, 39 bases, with the frame set at the first base. The germline V gene (reference sequence) supplies CDR1 LNHDA and CDR2 SQIVND. The library came from RT-PCR. These reads were obtained on an Illumina HiSeq 2500. In-frame beta chains were kept once TCRdb had trimmed the public reads at Q25 with fastp and called clones with MiXCR. CDR3 protein sequences are deduplicated, and each keeps its most common genes and DNA. The sample yields 300,000 to 350,000 distinct CDR3 sequences; around 22% were counted once. The ten top clones hold approximately 10% of the sample. Concerning this clonotype itself: Its antigen target is currently unknown. Base qualities are not recorded, but no much larger clone differs from it by a single base.

The clonotype comes from a man aged 45-69 years who received an inactivated influenza vaccine. Donor details come from another sample of the same person, matched by shared clones. The chain links TRBV19 with TRBJ2-7; TRBD1 fits 7 bases in the junction. The starting material was PBMCs from blood, obtained less than 22 months after vaccination. The nucleotide sequence is TGTGCCAGTAGTATCTGGGGGACAGAAGAGCAGTACTTC. It codes for CASSIWGTEEQYF. Here the CDR3 is joined to the reference TRBV19 and TRBJ2-7 genes, and the full variable domain is: DGGITQSPKYLFRKEGQNVTLSCEQNLNHDAMYWYRQDPGQGLRLIYYSQIVNDFQKGDIAEGYSVSREKKESFPLTVTSAQKNPTAFYLCASSIWGTEEQYFGPGTRLTVT.